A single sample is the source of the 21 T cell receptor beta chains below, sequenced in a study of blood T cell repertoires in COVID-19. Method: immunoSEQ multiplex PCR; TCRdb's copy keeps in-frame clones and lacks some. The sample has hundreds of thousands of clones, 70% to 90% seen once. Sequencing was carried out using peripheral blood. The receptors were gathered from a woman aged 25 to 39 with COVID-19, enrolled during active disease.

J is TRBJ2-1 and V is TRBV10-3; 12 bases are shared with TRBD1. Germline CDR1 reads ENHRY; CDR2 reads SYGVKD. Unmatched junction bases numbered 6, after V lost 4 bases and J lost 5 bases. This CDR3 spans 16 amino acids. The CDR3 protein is CAISGPGTGGNNEQFF. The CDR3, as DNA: TGTGCCATCAGTGGACCTGGGACAGGGGGCAACAATGAGCAGTTCTTC.

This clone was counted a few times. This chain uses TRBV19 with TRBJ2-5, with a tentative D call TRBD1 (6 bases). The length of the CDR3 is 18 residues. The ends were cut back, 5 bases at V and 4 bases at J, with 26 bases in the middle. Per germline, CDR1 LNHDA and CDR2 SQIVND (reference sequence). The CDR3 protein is CASSPRQGRSPLGETQYF. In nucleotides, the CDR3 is TGTGCCAGTAGTCCTCGCCAGGGGAGATCCCCCTTGGGAGAGACCCAGTACTTC. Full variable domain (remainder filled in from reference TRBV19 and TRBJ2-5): DGGITQSPKYLFRKEGQNVTLSCEQNLNHDAMYWYRQDPGQGLRLIYYSQIVNDFQKGDIAEGYSVSREKKESFPLTVTSAQKNPTAFYLCASSPRQGRSPLGETQYFGPGTRLLVL.

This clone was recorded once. CDR3: CASSQRGRDEQYF. In DNA form, the CDR3 reads TGCGCCAGCAGCCAAAGGGGCAGAGACGAGCAGTACTTC. The rearrangement uses TRBV4-1 and TRBJ2-7, with a possible D match to TRBD1 (5 bases). Germline V gene data show CDR1 as MGHRA and CDR2 as YSYEKL. This CDR3 contains 13 residues. V was cut by 2 bases and J by 5 bases, with 10 bases left in between.

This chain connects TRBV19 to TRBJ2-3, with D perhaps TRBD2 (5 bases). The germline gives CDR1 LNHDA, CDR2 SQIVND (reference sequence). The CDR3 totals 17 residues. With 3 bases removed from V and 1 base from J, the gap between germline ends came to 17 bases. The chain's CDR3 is CASSIGRWRAGTDTQYF. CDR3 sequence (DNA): TGTGCCAGTAGTATCGGGCGGTGGCGGGCCGGCACAGATACGCAGTATTTT.

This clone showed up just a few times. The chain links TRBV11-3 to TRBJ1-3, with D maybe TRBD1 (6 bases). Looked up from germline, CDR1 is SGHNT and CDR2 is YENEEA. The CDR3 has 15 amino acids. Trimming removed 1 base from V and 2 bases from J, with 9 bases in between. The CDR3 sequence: CASSLGGGPGNTIYF. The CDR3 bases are TGTGCCAGCAGCTTAGGCGGGGGGCCTGGAAACACCATATATTTT.

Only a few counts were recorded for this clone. The CDR3, as DNA: TGTGCCAGCAGTTACAGAGAGCAGCCCCAGCATTTT. Its translation is CASSYREQPQHF. The rearrangement links TRBV6-5 to TRBJ1-5, with D uncertain. Germline-derived CDR1 and CDR2 are MNHEY and SVGAGI. V was pared by 2 bases and J by 7 bases, with 6 bases between. The CDR3 is 12 residues long.

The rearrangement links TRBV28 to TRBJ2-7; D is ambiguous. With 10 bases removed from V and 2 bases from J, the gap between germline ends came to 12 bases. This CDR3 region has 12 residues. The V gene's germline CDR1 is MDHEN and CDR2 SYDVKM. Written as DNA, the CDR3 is TGTGCCACCAACACAGACACCTACGAGCAGTACTTC. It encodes CATNTDTYEQYF.

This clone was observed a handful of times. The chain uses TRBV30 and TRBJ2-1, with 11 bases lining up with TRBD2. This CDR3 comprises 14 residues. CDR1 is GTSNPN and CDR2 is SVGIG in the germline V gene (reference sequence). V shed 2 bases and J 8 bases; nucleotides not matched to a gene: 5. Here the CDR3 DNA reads TGTGCCTGGAGTCCGGGACTAGCGGTCGATGAGCAGTTCTTC. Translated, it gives CAWSPGLAVDEQFF.

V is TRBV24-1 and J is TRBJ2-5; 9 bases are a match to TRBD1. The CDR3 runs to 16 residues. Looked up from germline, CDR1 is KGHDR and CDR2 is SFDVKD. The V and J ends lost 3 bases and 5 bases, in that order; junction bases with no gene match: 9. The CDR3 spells CATSDTRGQGGETQYF. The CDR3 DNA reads TGTGCCACCAGTGATACTCGGGGACAGGGTGGGGAGACCCAGTACTTC.

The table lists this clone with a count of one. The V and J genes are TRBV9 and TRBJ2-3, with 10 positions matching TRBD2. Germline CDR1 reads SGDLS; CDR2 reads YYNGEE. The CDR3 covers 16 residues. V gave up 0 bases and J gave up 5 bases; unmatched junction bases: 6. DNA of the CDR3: TGTGCCAGCAGCGTAGTGAGTAGCGGGGGGAAAGATACGCAGTATTTT. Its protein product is CASSVVSSGGKDTQYF. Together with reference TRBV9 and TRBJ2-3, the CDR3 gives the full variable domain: DSGVTQTPKHLITATGQRVTLRCSPRSGDLSVYWYQQSLDQGLQFLIQYYNGEERAKGNILERFSAQQFPDLHSELNLSSLELGDSALYFCASSVVSSGGKDTQYFGPGTRLTVL.

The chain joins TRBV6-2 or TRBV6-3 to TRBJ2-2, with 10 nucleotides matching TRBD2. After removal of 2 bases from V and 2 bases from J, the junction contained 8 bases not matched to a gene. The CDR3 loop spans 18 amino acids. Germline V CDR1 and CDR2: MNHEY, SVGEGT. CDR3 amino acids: CASSYGSSGSPNTGELFF. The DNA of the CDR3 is TGTGCCAGCAGTTACGGGTCTAGCGGGAGCCCAAACACCGGGGAGCTGTTTTTT.

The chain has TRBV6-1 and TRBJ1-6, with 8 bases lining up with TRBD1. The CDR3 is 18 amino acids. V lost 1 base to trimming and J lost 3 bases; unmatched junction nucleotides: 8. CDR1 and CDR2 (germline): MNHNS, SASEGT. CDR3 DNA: TGTGCCAGCAGTGAAGTCCCGACAGGGGAGGGCTATAATTCACCCCTCCACTTT. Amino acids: CASSEVPTGEGYNSPLHF.

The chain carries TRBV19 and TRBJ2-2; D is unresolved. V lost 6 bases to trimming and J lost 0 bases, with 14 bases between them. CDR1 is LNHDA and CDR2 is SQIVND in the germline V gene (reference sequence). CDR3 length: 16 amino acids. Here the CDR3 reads CASRPTLNANTGELFF. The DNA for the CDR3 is TGTGCCAGTAGACCCACCCTAAACGCGAACACCGGGGAGCTGTTTTTT.

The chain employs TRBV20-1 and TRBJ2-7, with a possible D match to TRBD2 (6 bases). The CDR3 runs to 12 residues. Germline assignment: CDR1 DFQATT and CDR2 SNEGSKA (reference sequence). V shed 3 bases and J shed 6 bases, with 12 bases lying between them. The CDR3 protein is CSASPSEGEQYV. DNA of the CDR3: TGCAGTGCTAGTCCTAGCGAGGGCGAGCAGTACGTC.

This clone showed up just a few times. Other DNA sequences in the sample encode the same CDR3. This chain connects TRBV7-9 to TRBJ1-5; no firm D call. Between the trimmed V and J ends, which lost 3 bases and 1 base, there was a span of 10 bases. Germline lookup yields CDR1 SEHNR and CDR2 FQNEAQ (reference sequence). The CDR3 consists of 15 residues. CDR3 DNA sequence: TGTGCCAGCAGCTTGGCAAGAGGCAGCAATCAGCCCCAGCATTTT. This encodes CASSLARGSNQPQHF.

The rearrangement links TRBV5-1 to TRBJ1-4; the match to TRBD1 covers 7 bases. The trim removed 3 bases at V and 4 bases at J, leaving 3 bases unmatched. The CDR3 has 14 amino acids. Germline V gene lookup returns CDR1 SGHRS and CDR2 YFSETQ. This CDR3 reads CASSSRGDNEKLFF. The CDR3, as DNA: TGCGCCAGCAGCTCCAGGGGGGATAATGAAAAACTGTTTTTT. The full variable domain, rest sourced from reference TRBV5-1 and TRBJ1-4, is KAGVTQTPRYLIKTRGQQVTLSCSPISGHRSVSWYQQTPGQGLQFLFEYFSETQRNKGNFPGRFSGRQFSNSRSEMNVSTLELGDSALYLCASSSRGDNEKLFFGSGTQLSVL.

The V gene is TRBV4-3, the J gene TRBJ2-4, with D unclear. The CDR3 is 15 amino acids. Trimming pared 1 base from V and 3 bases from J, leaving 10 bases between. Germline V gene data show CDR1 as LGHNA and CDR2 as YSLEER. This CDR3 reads CASSQAFTDKNIQYF. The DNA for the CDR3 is TGCGCCAGCAGCCAAGCGTTCACAGACAAAAACATTCAGTACTTC.

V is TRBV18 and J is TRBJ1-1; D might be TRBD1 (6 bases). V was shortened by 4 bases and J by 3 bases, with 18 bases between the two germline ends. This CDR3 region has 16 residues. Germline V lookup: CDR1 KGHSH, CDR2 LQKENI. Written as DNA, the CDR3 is TGTGCCAGCTCACGGGGACATTCTGTTCTCGACACTGAAGCTTTCTTT. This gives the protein CASSRGHSVLDTEAFF.

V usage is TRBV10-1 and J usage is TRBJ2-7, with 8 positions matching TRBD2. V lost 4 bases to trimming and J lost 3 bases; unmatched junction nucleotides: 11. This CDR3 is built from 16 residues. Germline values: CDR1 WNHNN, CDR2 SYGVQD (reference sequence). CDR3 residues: CASSVARTSFIYEQYV. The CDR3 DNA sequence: TGCGCCAGCAGTGTAGCGAGGACTAGCTTTATCTACGAGCAGTACGTC.

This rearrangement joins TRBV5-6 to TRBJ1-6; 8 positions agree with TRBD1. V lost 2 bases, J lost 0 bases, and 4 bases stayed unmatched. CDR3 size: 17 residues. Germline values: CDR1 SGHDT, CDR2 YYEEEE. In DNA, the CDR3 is TGTGCCAGCAGCTTCAGGGGGCTCGGCTCCTATAATTCACCCCTCCACTTT. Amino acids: CASSFRGLGSYNSPLHF.

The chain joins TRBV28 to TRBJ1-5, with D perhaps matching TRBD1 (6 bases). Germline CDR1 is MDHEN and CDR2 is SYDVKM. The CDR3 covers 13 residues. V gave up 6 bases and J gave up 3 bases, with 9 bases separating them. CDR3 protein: CASSSGDNQPQHF. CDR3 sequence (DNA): TGTGCCAGCAGCTCAGGGGACAATCAGCCCCAGCATTTT.